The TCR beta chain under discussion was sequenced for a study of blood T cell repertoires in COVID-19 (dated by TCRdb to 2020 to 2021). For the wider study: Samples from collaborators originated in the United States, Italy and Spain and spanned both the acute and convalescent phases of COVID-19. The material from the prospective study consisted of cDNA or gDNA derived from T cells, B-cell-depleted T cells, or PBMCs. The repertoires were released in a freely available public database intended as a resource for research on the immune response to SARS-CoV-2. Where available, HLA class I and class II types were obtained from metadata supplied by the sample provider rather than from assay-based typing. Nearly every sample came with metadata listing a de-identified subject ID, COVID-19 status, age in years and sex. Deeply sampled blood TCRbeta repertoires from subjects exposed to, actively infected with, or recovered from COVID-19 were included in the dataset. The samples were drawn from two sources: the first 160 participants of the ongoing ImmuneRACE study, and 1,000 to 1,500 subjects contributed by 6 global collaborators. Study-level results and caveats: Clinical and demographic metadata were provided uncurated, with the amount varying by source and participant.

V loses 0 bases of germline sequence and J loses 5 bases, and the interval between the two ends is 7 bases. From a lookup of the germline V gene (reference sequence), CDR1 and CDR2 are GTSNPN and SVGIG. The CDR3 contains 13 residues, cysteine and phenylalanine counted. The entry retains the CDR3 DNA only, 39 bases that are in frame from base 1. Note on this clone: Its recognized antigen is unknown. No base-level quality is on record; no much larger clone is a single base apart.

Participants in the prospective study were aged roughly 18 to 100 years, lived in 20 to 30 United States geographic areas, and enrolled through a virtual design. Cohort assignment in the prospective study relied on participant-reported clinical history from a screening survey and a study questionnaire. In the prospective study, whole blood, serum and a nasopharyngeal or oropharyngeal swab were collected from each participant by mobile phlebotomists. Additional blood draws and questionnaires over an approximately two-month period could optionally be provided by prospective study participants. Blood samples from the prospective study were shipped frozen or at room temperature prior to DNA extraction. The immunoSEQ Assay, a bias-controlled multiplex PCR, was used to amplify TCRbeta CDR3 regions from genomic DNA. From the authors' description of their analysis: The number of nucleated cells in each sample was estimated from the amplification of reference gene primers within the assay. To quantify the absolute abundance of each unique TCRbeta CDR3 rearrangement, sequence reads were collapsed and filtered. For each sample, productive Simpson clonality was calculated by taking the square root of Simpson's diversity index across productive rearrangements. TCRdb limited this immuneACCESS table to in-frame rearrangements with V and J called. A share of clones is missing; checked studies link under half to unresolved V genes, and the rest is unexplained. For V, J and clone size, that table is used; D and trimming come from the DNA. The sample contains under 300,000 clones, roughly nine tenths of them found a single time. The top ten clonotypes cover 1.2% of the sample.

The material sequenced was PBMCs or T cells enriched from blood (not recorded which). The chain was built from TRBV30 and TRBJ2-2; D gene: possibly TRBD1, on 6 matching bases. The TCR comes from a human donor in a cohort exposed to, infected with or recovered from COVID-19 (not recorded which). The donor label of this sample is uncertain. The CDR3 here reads CAWSVGGTGELFF. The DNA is TGTGCCTGGAGTGTAGGGGGTACCGGGGAGCTGTTTTTT.